The 24 T cell receptor beta chains given below trace back to one sample, sequenced in a study of OX40 agonist ivuxolimab in advanced cancers. The method was immunoSEQ multiplex PCR; TCRdb's version includes in-frame clones alone and lacks a portion of them. The table has about 130,000 clones, roughly 91% seen once. The sample in question was CD4+ or CD8+ T cells sorted from blood, obtained in a trial of the OX40 agonist ivuxolimab. The receptor set was obtained from an adult with an advanced solid tumor such as melanoma, head and neck, liver or kidney cancer.

The chain uses TRBV2 and TRBJ1-5, with 10 bases lining up with TRBD1. CDR1 is SNHLY and CDR2 is FYNNEI in the germline V gene. V lost 6 bases to trimming and J lost 7 bases; unmatched junction nucleotides: 6. This CDR3 has 14 amino acids. The CDR3 spells CASRWTGGGQPQHF. Here the CDR3 DNA reads TGTGCCAGCAGGTGGACAGGGGGAGGCCAGCCCCAGCATTTT.

The chain couples TRBV7-3 to TRBJ2-7; D is unclear. Germline V gene lookup returns CDR1 SGHTA and CDR2 FQGTGA. V was clipped by 1 base and J by 6 bases, with 10 bases between them. The CDR3 has 13 residues. CDR3 nucleotide sequence: TGTGCCAGCAGCTTAATCCTTTCGTCCGAGCAGTACTTC. It specifies CASSLILSSEQYF.

In DNA form, the CDR3 reads TGTGCCAGCAGTCAAGGAAGGAATCAGCCCCAGCATTTT. It is translated as CASSQGRNQPQHF. This chain joins TRBV6-1 and TRBJ1-5; unclear D gene. Germline assignment: CDR1 MNHNS and CDR2 SASEGT. The CDR3 runs 13 residues. V shed 5 bases and J shed 4 bases, with 9 bases lying between them.

The J gene is TRBJ2-2, the V gene TRBV5-4; 9 bases align to TRBD2. Germline V lookup: CDR1 SGHNT, CDR2 YYREEE (reference sequence). The CDR3 has 16 residues. The J segment lost 7 bases and the V segment lost 0 bases, leaving 7 bases of the junction unmatched. This CDR3 is CASSLEIAGVGGELFF. The CDR3 DNA sequence: TGTGCCAGCAGCTTGGAAATAGCGGGAGTTGGCGGGGAGCTGTTTTTT.

The CDR3 here is CASSKGDYGEKLFF. CDR3 in DNA: TGTGCCAGCAGCAAAGGAGACTATGGGGAAAAACTGTTTTTT. The V gene is TRBV5-5, the J gene TRBJ1-4; D is ambiguous. Germline CDR1 SGHKS, CDR2 YYEKEE (reference sequence). The CDR3 length is 14 residues. Trimming cost V 4 bases and J 8 bases, with 15 bases left between them.

The chain combines TRBV30 with TRBJ2-5, with D unresolved. Germline V gene sequence: CDR1 GTSNPN, CDR2 SVGIG (reference sequence). CDR3 length: 13 residues. The V end lost 1 base, the J end lost 5 bases, and 11 bases lay between the germline ends. CDR3 sequence: CAWSEDVRETQYF. In nucleotides, the CDR3 is TGTGCCTGGAGTGAGGACGTCCGGGAGACCCAGTACTTC.

The chain links TRBV5-1 to TRBJ1-5; D gene unclear. This CDR3 is 14 amino acids long. V lost 0 bases, J lost 3 bases, and 7 bases lay in between. The germline V gene has CDR1 SGHRS and CDR2 YFSETQ. CDR3 coding DNA: TGCGCCAGCAGCTTGGATCCGAACAATCAGCCCCAGCATTTT. Amino acid sequence: CASSLDPNNQPQHF.

V is TRBV11-2 and J is TRBJ2-1, with 7 bases aligning to TRBD1. This CDR3 region has 16 residues. Germline V lookup: CDR1 SGHAT, CDR2 FQNNGV. The J segment lost 1 base and the V segment lost 5 bases, leaving 8 bases of the junction unmatched. The CDR3 spells CASSASGGRSYNEQFF. CDR3 bases: TGTGCCAGCAGCGCGTCAGGGGGAAGGTCCTACAATGAGCAGTTCTTC.

The rearrangement links TRBV5-4 to TRBJ2-3; D possibly corresponds to TRBD2 (6 bases). V gave up 2 bases and J gave up 4 bases, with 17 bases separating them. From germline, CDR1 is SGHNT and CDR2 YYREEE (reference sequence). This CDR3 comprises 16 residues. The CDR3 DNA reads TGTGCCAGCAGCTTTGACCCGGGACTCCTCGCAGATACGCAGTATTTT. Protein: CASSFDPGLLADTQYF.

V usage is TRBV9 and J usage is TRBJ1-1; 7 bases line up with TRBD1. After removal of 4 bases from V and 2 bases from J, the junction contained 8 bases not matched to a gene. This CDR3 contains 15 residues. In germline, CDR1 is SGDLS, CDR2 YYNGEE. Written as DNA, the CDR3 is TGTGCCAGCAGCCCAAGACAGGGTGCTAACACTGAAGCTTTCTTT. Amino acids: CASSPRQGANTEAFF.

The J gene is TRBJ2-5, the V gene TRBV18, with TRBD1 matching 7 bases. The CDR3 runs to 14 residues. The junction had 2 bases not matched to a gene; V was cut back by 2 bases and J by 2 bases. Germline V gene sequence: CDR1 KGHSH, CDR2 LQKENI. The CDR3 spells CASSPGQVQETQYF. The CDR3 DNA sequence: TGTGCCAGCTCACCAGGACAGGTTCAAGAGACCCAGTACTTC.

This chain uses TRBV28 with TRBJ2-7, with 8 nucleotides matching TRBD1. The CDR3 loop spans 15 amino acids. V trimming: 6 bases; J trimming: 5 bases; junction bases outside the gene matches: 12. CDR1 and CDR2 (germline): MDHEN, SYDVKM. DNA for the CDR3: TGTGCCAGCAGCCAAACAGGGGGAGTCGTGGACGAGCAGTACTTC. It codes for CASSQTGGVVDEQYF.

This chain uses TRBV6-6 with TRBJ2-1, with 15 nucleotides matching TRBD2. The CDR3 is 14 residues long. CDR1 MNHNY and CDR2 SVGAGI come from the germline V gene (reference sequence). Trimming cost V 6 bases and J 15 bases; bases outside gene matches: 9. This CDR3 reads CASSGLAGGLVGFF. CDR3 DNA: TGTGCCAGCAGCGGACTAGCGGGAGGGTTGGTGGGGTTCTTC.

The table lists this clone with a count of one. The rearrangement joins TRBV27 to TRBJ1-4, with a tentative D call TRBD1 (6 bases). Trimming pared 0 bases from V and 10 bases from J, leaving 9 bases between. Germline V gene data show CDR1 as MNHEY and CDR2 as SMNVEV (reference sequence). This CDR3 contains 13 residues. The CDR3 spells CASSLSGGGKLFF. CDR3 coding DNA: TGTGCCAGCAGTTTATCCGGGGGCGGAAAACTGTTTTTT.

A single count supports this clone. The chain recombines TRBV6-1 with TRBJ1-3; D ambiguous. Per the germline V gene, CDR1 is MNHNS and CDR2 is SASEGT. The germline V and J ends were trimmed by 5 bases and 1 base, with 9 bases remaining between them. The CDR3 contains 14 residues. In nucleotides, the CDR3 is TGTGCCAGCAGTAGACAAGGGTCTGGAAACACCATATATTTT. Translating gives CASSRQGSGNTIYF.

This clone was found once. This chain links TRBV6-5 with TRBJ2-1, with D tentatively TRBD1 (6 bases). The CDR3 has 15 residues. Germline loops: CDR1 MNHEY, CDR2 SVGAGI. Trimming cost V 0 bases and J 10 bases, with 16 bases left between them. The CDR3 DNA follows: TGTGCCAGCAGTTACTCGGTTCAGGGGAGAAGGGAGCAGTTCTTC. Amino acid sequence: CASSYSVQGRREQFF.

CDR3 bases: TGTGCCAGCAGCCCACAACCTGCCGGATGGGGCGAGTTCTTC. This codes for CASSPQPAGWGEFF. The chain joins TRBV13 to TRBJ2-1; weak D call: TRBD1 (5 bases). From germline, CDR1 is PRHDT and CDR2 FYEKMQ (reference sequence). The CDR3 has 14 amino acids. The ends were cut back, 5 bases at V and 14 bases at J, with 22 bases in the middle.

The CDR3 here is CASSLVERGGPYEQYF. DNA of the CDR3: TGTGCCAGCAGCTTAGTGGAGCGGGGGGGCCCCTACGAGCAGTACTTC. V usage is TRBV13 and J usage is TRBJ2-7, with TRBD2 identical over 10 bases. This CDR3 comprises 16 residues. Germline trimming cut 1 base from V and 2 bases from J; bases unmatched to any gene: 5. Germline CDR1 reads PRHDT; CDR2 reads FYEKMQ (reference sequence).

The rearrangement uses TRBV2 and TRBJ2-5, with 9 positions matching TRBD2. The junction had 14 bases not matched to a gene; V was cut back by 5 bases and J by 4 bases. From germline, CDR1 is SNHLY and CDR2 FYNNEI. The CDR3 has 17 amino acids. The CDR3 DNA reads as TGTGCCAGCAGTTTGGGACTTTTAAGCGGGGGGTTAGAGACCCAGTACTTC. Its translation is CASSLGLLSGGLETQYF. The entire variable domain, with the rest obtained from reference TRBV2 and TRBJ2-5, is as follows: EPEVTQTPSHQVTQMGQEVILRCVPISNHLYFYWYRQILGQKVEFLVSFYNNEISEKSEIFDDQFSVERPDGSNFTLKIRSTKLEDSAMYFCASSLGLLSGGLETQYFGPGTRLLVL.

The chain has TRBV7-2 and TRBJ2-7, with 8 bases matching TRBD1. CDR1 is SGHTA, CDR2 FQGNSA, per germline. Trimming cost V 5 bases and J 9 bases; bases outside gene matches: 9. The CDR3 covers 13 residues. This chain's CDR3 is CASSNRDDRGQYF. CDR3 in DNA: TGTGCCAGCAGCAACCGTGACGACAGGGGGCAGTACTTC.

The chain combines TRBV2 with TRBJ2-7; tentatively, D is TRBD2 (5 bases). The germline V gene has CDR1 SNHLY and CDR2 FYNNEI. V was cut by 2 bases and J by 9 bases, with 8 bases left in between. This CDR3 spans 11 amino acids. The CDR3 sequence: CASSENGRQYF. Written as DNA, the CDR3 is TGTGCCAGCAGTGAAAATGGGAGGCAGTACTTC.

The genes are TRBV5-1 and TRBJ2-7; D possibly uses TRBD1 or TRBD2 (6 bases each). The ends were cut back, 3 bases at V and 2 bases at J, with 21 bases in the middle. Germline CDR1 SGHRS, CDR2 YFSETQ. This CDR3 has 17 residues. As DNA, the CDR3 is TGCGCCAGCAGCTCGCCCCAGAGTAGCGGACAGCCCTACGAGCAGTACTTC. Translating gives CASSSPQSSGQPYEQYF.

This clone was counted between two and nine times. The chain carries TRBV28 and TRBJ1-2; D not certain. The germline V gene has CDR1 MDHEN and CDR2 SYDVKM. Deletions cut 6 bases from V and 2 bases from J, with 16 bases between. CDR3 length: 15 amino acids. The CDR3 is CASRGSRLINYGYTF. The DNA of the CDR3 is TGTGCCAGCAGAGGAAGTCGCCTAATAAACTATGGCTACACCTTC.

This chain links TRBV28 with TRBJ2-3; 9 positions agree with TRBD2. The CDR3 spans 16 residues. Germline loops: CDR1 MDHEN, CDR2 SYDVKM. Germline trimming cut 2 bases from V and 3 bases from J; bases unmatched to any gene: 6. DNA of the CDR3: TGTGCCAGCAGTTTAGCTTCTAGCGGGAAAACAGATACGCAGTATTTT. This encodes CASSLASSGKTDTQYF.